Below, 15 T cell receptor beta chains from the same sample are listed, as sequenced in a study of cytomegalovirus exposure and HLA in healthy donors. PCR amplification relied on 60 Vbeta primers (plus 13 Jbeta primers). The repertoire was sequenced with immunoSEQ multiplex PCR; TCRdb's copy has only in-frame clones and lacks some. The data hold 100,000 to 150,000 clones, with around 80% observed a single time. Sequencing was performed on PBMCs. Receptor source: a man aged 30 to 45 in good health and CMV-seropositive.

This clone appeared once. V is TRBV7-8 and J is TRBJ2-7, with 7 bases matching TRBD1. The V and J ends lost 1 base and 3 bases, in that order; junction bases with no gene match: 9. CDR1 is SGHVS and CDR2 is FQNEAQ in the germline V gene. This CDR3 is built from 16 residues. For the CDR3, the DNA is TGTGCCAGCAGCTTAGGGGGACAGCATTCGGGCTACGAGCAGTACTTC. Its protein product is CASSLGGQHSGYEQYF.

The chain combines TRBV19 with TRBJ1-1; 7 bases are a match to TRBD1. This CDR3 is built from 15 residues. The J segment lost 1 base and the V segment lost 4 bases, leaving 6 bases of the junction unmatched. CDR1 is LNHDA and CDR2 is SQIVND in the germline V gene (reference sequence). The CDR3 region has the DNA TGTGCCAGTAGTACGTACAGGGGTGCGAACACTGAAGCTTTCTTT. It translates to CASSTYRGANTEAFF. The whole variable domain, filled in from reference TRBV19 and TRBJ1-1, reads DGGITQSPKYLFRKEGQNVTLSCEQNLNHDAMYWYRQDPGQGLRLIYYSQIVNDFQKGDIAEGYSVSREKKESFPLTVTSAQKNPTAFYLCASSTYRGANTEAFFGQGTRLTVV.

The rearrangement uses TRBV4-2 and TRBJ2-3, with a possible D match to TRBD1 (6 bases). The CDR3 has 15 amino acids. Germline V CDR1 and CDR2: LGHNA, YNFKEQ. V lost 6 bases and J 4 bases, leaving 17 bases between the germline ends. CDR3 amino acids: CASRERTAGADTQYF. CDR3 nucleotide sequence: TGTGCCAGCAGGGAGAGGACAGCTGGGGCAGATACGCAGTATTTT.

This clone was seen only once. The chain carries TRBV6-6 and TRBJ1-4, with D possibly being TRBD1 (5 bases). The germline V gene encodes CDR1 MNHNY and CDR2 SVGAGI (reference sequence). The CDR3 is 14 amino acids. Trimming shortened V by 7 bases and J by 7 bases, and 16 bases separated the two germline ends. CDR3 amino acids: CASNRGSAPEKLFF. CDR3 nucleotide sequence: TGTGCCAGCAATCGGGGGAGCGCCCCTGAAAAACTGTTTTTT.

This clone was counted between two and nine times. The genes are TRBV10-3 and TRBJ1-4, with 7 bases matching TRBD1. Trimming took 2 bases from V and 6 from J; bases not matched to a gene: 9. Germline values: CDR1 ENHRY, CDR2 SYGVKD. CDR3 size: 16 residues. The chain's CDR3 is CAISEAQGGPYEKLFF. CDR3 coding DNA: TGTGCCATCAGTGAGGCTCAGGGGGGCCCTTATGAAAAACTGTTTTTT.

The V and J genes are TRBV5-6 and TRBJ2-1; 11 bases align to TRBD2. V lost 4 bases and J lost 4; bases outside the gene matches: 10. The CDR3 loop spans 17 amino acids. Looked up from germline, CDR1 is SGHDT and CDR2 is YYEEEE. The CDR3 DNA reads TGTGCCAGCAGCCGGGCCCCTACTAGCGGGAGTTACAATGAGCAGTTCTTC. It yields the protein CASSRAPTSGSYNEQFF.

V usage is TRBV6-5 and J usage is TRBJ2-2, with D tentatively TRBD2 (6 bases). From germline, CDR1 is MNHEY and CDR2 SVGAGI. The CDR3 runs 14 residues. V was trimmed by 4 bases and J by 4 bases, leaving 10 bases between them. The CDR3 loop is CASSSGGGTGELFF. CDR3 bases: TGTGCCAGCAGTTCCGGGGGAGGCACCGGGGAGCTGTTTTTT.

This sequence joins TRBV7-8 and TRBJ1-2; 7 bases are a match to TRBD1. CDR3 length equals 15 residues. The junction had 4 bases not matched to a gene; V was cut back by 1 base and J by 2 bases. Germline-derived CDR1 and CDR2 are SGHVS and FQNEAQ. The CDR3 reads CASSLVQGSNYGYTF. CDR3 sequence (DNA): TGTGCCAGCAGCTTAGTACAGGGGTCAAACTATGGCTACACCTTC.

V is TRBV18 and J is TRBJ2-7; 8 bases fit TRBD1. The CDR3 covers 15 residues. Per germline, CDR1 KGHSH and CDR2 LQKENI. With V trimmed by 0 bases and J by 2 bases, 3 bases remained unmatched. The CDR3 reads CASSPPWTGTYEQYF. DNA of the CDR3: TGTGCCAGCTCACCACCCTGGACAGGGACCTACGAGCAGTACTTC. Using reference TRBV18 and TRBJ2-7 for the parts outside the CDR3, the full variable domain is NAGVMQNPRHLVRRRGQEARLRCSPMKGHSHVYWYRQLPEEGLKFMVYLQKENIIDESGMPKERFSAEFPKEGPSILRIQQVVRGDSAAYFCASSPPWTGTYEQYFGPGTRLTVT.

This chain joins TRBV7-2 and TRBJ1-2, with D tentatively TRBD1 (5 bases). Per germline, CDR1 SGHTA and CDR2 FQGNSA. CDR3 length equals 13 residues. Trimming cost V 4 bases and J 13 bases, with 19 bases left between them. The CDR3 protein is CASSSALQGSITF. The CDR3 DNA is TGTGCCAGCAGCTCAGCACTTCAGGGATCGATCACCTTC.

The V gene is TRBV27, the J gene TRBJ2-7, with 7 bases fitting TRBD1. Germline CDR1 and CDR2: MNHEY and SMNVEV (reference sequence). Trimming took 2 bases from V and 6 from J; bases not matched to a gene: 19. The CDR3 is 18 amino acids. The CDR3, as DNA: TGTGCCAGCAGTTTAAGGTGGGCCAGGGGGTTGGTAGTGACCGAGCAGTACTTC. Translated: CASSLRWARGLVVTEQYF.

With respect to this clone: The junction shows a germline mismatch at one end, possibly a read error. This rearrangement joins TRBV7-9 to TRBJ2-1, with 8 bases fitting TRBD2. The CDR3 runs to 14 residues. Germline V gene lookup returns CDR1 SEHNR and CDR2 FQNEAQ (reference sequence). The CDR3 nucleotides are TGTTCCAGCACCGGGGGGGGAGCGCTCAATGAGCAGTTCTTC. Translated, it gives CSSTGGGALNEQFF.

The genes are TRBV9 and TRBJ2-6, with TRBD1 matching over 7 bases. CDR3 length: 17 amino acids. Germline V gene data show CDR1 as SGDLS and CDR2 as YYNGEE. V dropped 3 bases and J dropped 0; count of bases not matched to a gene: 6. The CDR3 DNA follows: TGTGCCAGCAGCGCAGGGACAGCCGGCTCTGGGGCCAACGTCCTGACTTTC. Its protein is CASSAGTAGSGANVLTF.

V usage is TRBV10-3 and J usage is TRBJ2-7; 9 bases are a match to TRBD2. V shed 0 bases, J shed 3 bases, and the junction held 3 bases outside the gene matches. The CDR3 has 15 amino acids. Germline lookup yields CDR1 ENHRY and CDR2 SYGVKD. The DNA for the CDR3 is TGTGCCATCAGTGAGTCTCGACTAGCGGTCTACGAGCAGTACTTC. Its translation is CAISESRLAVYEQYF.

The chain links TRBV7-6 to TRBJ2-1; a possible D gene is TRBD1 (6 bases). This CDR3 region has 15 residues. V was pared by 4 bases and J by 0 bases, with 10 bases between. CDR1 and CDR2 from the germline V gene are SGHVS and FNYEAQ. The CDR3 protein is CASSSGALSYNEQFF. The CDR3, as DNA: TGTGCCAGCAGCTCAGGGGCACTCTCCTACAATGAGCAGTTCTTC. Complete variable domain (other parts from reference TRBV7-6 and TRBJ2-1): GAGVSQSPRYKVTKRGQDVALRCDPISGHVSLYWYRQALGQGPEFLTYFNYEAQQDKSGLPNDRFSAERPEGSISTLTIQRTEQRDSAMYRCASSSGALSYNEQFFGPGTRLTVL.